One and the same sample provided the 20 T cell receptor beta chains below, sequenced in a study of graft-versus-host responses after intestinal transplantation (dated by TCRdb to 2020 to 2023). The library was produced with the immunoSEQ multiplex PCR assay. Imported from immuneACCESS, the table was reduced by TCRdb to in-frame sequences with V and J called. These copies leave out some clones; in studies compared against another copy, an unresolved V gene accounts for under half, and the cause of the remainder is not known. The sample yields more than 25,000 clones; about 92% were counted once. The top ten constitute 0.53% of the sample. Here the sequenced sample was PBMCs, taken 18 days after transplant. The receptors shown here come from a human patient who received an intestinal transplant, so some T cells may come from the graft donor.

The CDR3: CASSQDTSSGNTIYF. CDR3 DNA: TGCGCCAGCAGCCAAGATACTAGCTCTGGAAACACCATATATTTT. The V gene is TRBV4-1, the J gene TRBJ1-3; D not resolved. The CDR3 length is 15 residues. Germline lookup yields CDR1 MGHRA and CDR2 YSYEKL. Trimming stripped 0 bases from V and 0 bases from J, with 6 bases between.

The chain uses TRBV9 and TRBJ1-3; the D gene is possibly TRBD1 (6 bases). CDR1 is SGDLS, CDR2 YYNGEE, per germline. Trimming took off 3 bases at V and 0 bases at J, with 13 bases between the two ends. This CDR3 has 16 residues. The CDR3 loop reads CASSAGQTFSGNTIYF. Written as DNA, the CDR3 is TGTGCCAGCAGCGCAGGACAGACTTTCTCTGGAAACACCATATATTTT.

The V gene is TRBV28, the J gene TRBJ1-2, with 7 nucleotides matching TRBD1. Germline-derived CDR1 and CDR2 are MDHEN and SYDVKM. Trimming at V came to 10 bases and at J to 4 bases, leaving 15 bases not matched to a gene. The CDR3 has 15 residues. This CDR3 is CATSRGGSLIYGYTF. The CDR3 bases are TGTGCCACCTCCAGGGGGGGGTCTTTAATCTATGGCTACACCTTC.

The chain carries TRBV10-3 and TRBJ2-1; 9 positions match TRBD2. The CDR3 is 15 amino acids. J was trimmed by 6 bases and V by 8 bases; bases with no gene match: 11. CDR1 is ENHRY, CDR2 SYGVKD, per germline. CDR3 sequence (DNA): TGTGCCATCGTTCTGAGGCAGCGGGGGGCCAATGAGCAGTTCTTC. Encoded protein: CAIVLRQRGANEQFF.

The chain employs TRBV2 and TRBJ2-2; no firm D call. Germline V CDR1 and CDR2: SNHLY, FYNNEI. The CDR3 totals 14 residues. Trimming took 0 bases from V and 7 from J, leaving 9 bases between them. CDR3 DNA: TGTGCCAGCAGTGAAGCGCAAGGTGGCGGGGAGCTGTTTTTT. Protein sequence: CASSEAQGGGELFF.

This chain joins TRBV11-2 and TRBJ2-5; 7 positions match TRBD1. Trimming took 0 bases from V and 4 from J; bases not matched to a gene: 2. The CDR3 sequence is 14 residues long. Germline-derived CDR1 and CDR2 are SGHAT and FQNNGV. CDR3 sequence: CASSLEPGGETQYF. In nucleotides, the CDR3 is TGTGCCAGCAGCTTAGAGCCAGGGGGAGAGACCCAGTACTTC.

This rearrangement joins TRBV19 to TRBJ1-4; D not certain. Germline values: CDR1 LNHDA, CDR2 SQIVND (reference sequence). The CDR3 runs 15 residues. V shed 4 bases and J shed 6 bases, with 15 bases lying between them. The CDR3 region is CASSTTERAHEKLFF. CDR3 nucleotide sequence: TGTGCCAGTAGTACTACAGAGAGGGCCCATGAAAAACTGTTTTTT.

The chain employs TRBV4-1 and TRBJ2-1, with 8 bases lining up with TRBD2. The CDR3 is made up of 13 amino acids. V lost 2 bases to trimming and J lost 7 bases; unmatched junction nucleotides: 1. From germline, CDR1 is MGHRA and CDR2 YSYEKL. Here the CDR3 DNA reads TGCGCCAGCAGCCAAAGCGGGGGAAATGAGCAGTTCTTC. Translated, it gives CASSQSGGNEQFF.

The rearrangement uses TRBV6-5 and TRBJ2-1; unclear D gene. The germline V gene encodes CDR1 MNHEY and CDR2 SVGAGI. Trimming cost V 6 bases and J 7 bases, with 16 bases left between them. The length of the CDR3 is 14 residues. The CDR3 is CASRGTAPENEQFF. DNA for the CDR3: TGTGCCAGCAGGGGTACCGCCCCTGAGAATGAGCAGTTCTTC.

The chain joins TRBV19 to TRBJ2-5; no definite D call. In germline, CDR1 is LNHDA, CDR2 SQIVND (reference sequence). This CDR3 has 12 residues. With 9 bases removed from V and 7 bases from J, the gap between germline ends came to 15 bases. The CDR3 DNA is TGTGCCAGCCGGTCCCCGCCCGGGACCCAGTACTTC. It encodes CASRSPPGTQYF.

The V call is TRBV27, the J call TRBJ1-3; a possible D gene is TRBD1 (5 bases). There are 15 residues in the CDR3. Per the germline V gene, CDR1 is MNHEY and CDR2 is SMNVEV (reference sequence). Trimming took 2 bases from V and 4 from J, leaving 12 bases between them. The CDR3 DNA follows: TGTGCCAGCAGTTTAACAGGATCCGTCGGAAACACCATATATTTT. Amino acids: CASSLTGSVGNTIYF.

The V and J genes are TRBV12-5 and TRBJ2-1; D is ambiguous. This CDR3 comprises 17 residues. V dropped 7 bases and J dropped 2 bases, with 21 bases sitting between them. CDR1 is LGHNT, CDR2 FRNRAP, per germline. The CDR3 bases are TGTGCTAGTGCTACCCCGTGGCTCGACACCCCCTACAATGAGCAGTTCTTC. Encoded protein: CASATPWLDTPYNEQFF.

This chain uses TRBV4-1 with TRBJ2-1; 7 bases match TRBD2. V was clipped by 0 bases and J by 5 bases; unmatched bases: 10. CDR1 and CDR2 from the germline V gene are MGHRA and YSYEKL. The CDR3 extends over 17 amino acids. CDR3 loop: CASSQDPLGRGDNEQFF. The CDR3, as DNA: TGCGCCAGCAGCCAAGATCCCCTAGGGAGGGGCGACAATGAGCAGTTCTTC.

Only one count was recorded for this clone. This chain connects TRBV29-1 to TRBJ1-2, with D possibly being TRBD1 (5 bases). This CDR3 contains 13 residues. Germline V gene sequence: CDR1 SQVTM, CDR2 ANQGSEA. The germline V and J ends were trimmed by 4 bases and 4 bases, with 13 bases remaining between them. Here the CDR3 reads CSVASWDGYGYTF. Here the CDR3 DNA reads TGCAGCGTTGCCTCGTGGGACGGCTATGGCTACACCTTC.

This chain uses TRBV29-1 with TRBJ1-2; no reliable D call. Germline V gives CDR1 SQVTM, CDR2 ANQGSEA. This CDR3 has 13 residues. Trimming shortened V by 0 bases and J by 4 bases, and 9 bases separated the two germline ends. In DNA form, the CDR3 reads TGCAGCGTTGAAGATCTTCAGAGCTATGGCTACACCTTC. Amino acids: CSVEDLQSYGYTF.

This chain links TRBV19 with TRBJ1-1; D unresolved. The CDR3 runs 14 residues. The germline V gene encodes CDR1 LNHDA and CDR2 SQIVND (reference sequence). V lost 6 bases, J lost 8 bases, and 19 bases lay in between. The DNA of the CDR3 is TGTGCCAGTAGCCCTACCCCGGTGACTGCCGAAGCTTTCTTT. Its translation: CASSPTPVTAEAFF.

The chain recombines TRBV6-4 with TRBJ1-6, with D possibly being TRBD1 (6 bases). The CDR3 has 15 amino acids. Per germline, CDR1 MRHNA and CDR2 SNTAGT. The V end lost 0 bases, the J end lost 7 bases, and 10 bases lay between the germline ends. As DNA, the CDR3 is TGTGCCAGCAGTGACTCAGCAGGGGACAATTCACCCCTCCACTTT. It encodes CASSDSAGDNSPLHF.

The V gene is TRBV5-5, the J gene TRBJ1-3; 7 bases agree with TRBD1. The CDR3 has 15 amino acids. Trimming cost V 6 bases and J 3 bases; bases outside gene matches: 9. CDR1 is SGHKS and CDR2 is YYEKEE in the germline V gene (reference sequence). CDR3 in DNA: TGTGCCAGCAACCAGGGGGATATAAGTGGAAACACCATATATTTT. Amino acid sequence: CASNQGDISGNTIYF.

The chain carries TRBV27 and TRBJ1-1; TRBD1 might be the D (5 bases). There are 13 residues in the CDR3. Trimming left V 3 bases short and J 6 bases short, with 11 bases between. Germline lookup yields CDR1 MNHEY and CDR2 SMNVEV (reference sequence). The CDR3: CASSFGGSPEAFF. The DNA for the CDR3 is TGTGCCAGCAGTTTCGGGGGGAGCCCTGAAGCTTTCTTT.

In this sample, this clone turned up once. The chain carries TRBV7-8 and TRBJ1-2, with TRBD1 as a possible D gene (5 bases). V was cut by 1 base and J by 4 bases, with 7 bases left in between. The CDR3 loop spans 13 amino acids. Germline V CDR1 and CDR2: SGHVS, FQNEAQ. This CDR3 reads CASSLGGFYGYTF. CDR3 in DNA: TGTGCCAGCAGCTTAGGGGGCTTCTATGGCTACACCTTC.